This T cell receptor (beta chain) comes out of a study of T cell repertoires in cytomegalovirus infection. Study-level results: Within the response measured ex vivo, HLA-C-restricted CMV-specific TCR beta clonotypes were dominant.

This clonotype was counted ten times or more. As yet, its antigen is unknown. The length of the CDR3 is 15 residues. Losses at the gene ends were 5 bases for V and 5 bases for J; bases not matched to a gene: 6. Germline values: CDR1 MNHEY, CDR2 SVGEGT. MiXCR, applied by TCRdb to the reads, yields one record per CDR3 protein. The data hold hundreds of thousands of distinct CDR3 sequences, with 30% to 35% observed a single time. Sequenced material: cultured CD8+ T cells from PBMCs, taken from culture after CMV antigen stimulation. The sequence was collected from a human donor in good health (CMV status not recorded). Some clones in this sample may be carry-over from other donors' samples. The chain uses TRBV6-2 or TRBV6-3 and TRBJ2-2, with 9 bases aligning to TRBD1. DNA of the CDR3: TGTGCCAGCAGTCGGGACAGGGCAGTGACCGGGGAGCTGTTTTTT. It translates to CASSRDRAVTGELFF.